The 5 T cell receptor beta chains below come from one sample, sequenced in a study of T cell repertoires in cytomegalovirus infection. TCRdb redid the calling of the reads with MiXCR, one entry per CDR3 protein. The sample includes a few hundred thousand distinct CDR3 sequences, around a tenth of them seen just once. Sequenced input: PBMCs. These receptors all come from a human donor in good health (CMV status not recorded). Some clones in this sample may be carry-over from other donors' samples.

This chain connects TRBV6-1 to TRBJ2-1, with 7 bases that match TRBD1. Germline V gives CDR1 MNHNS, CDR2 SASEGT. The CDR3 runs 15 residues. Trimming took 6 bases from V and 6 from J; bases not matched to a gene: 11. The CDR3: CASSPRDRLSNEQFF. Here the CDR3 DNA reads TGTGCCAGCAGCCCTAGGGACAGATTATCCAATGAGCAGTTCTTC.

This clonotype was counted a few times. CDR3 protein: CASRSGRADGETQYF. The CDR3 region has the DNA TGTGCCAGTCGTAGCGGGAGGGCCGACGGAGAGACCCAGTACTTC. The chain carries TRBV7-2 and TRBJ2-5; 11 bases align to TRBD2. V shed 9 bases, J shed 4 bases, and the junction held 10 bases outside the gene matches. Germline V gene lookup returns CDR1 SGHTA and CDR2 FQGNSA. The CDR3 is 15 amino acids.

This clonotype was observed at least ten times. The chain links TRBV19 to TRBJ2-5; TRBD1 matches at 7 bases. Germline V gene data show CDR1 as LNHDA and CDR2 as SQIVND (reference sequence). The CDR3 runs 15 residues. J lost 3 bases, V lost 0 bases, and 4 bases had no gene match. The CDR3 sequence: CASSIEGTAKETQYF. The CDR3 bases are TGTGCCAGTAGTATAGAAGGGACAGCAAAAGAGACCCAGTACTTC.

In this sample, this clonotype turned up many times. V is TRBV6-2 or TRBV6-3 and J is TRBJ2-1; maybe TRBD2 (5 bases). The germline V gene encodes CDR1 MNHEY and CDR2 SVGEGT. V lost 6 bases to trimming and J lost 0 bases, with 15 bases between them. The CDR3 is 16 residues long. The CDR3 reads CASSTRTPSSYNEQFF. The CDR3 nucleotides read TGTGCCAGCAGCACCCGGACTCCCTCCTCCTACAATGAGCAGTTCTTC.

This clonotype was observed many times. The junction differs from germline at one of its ends, possibly a read error. This chain connects TRBV7-2 to TRBJ2-5; TRBD2 aligns across 9 bases. From germline, CDR1 is SGHTA and CDR2 FQGNSA. There are 16 residues in the CDR3. CDR3 nucleotide sequence: TGTGCCAGCAGCTTCACCGGGACTAGCCGCCAAAAGACCCAGTACTTC. Protein: CASSFTGTSRQKTQYF.